This T cell receptor beta chain was recorded in a study of blood T cell repertoires in COVID-19. Overall study context: PBMCs, B-cell-depleted T cells, or T cells were the source of the cDNA or gDNA that made up the material.

This clone was observed a single time. TCRdb's table, derived via immunoSEQ multiplex PCR, lists solely in-frame clones and lacks some. The sample includes roughly 380,000 clones, around 91% seen only once; the top ten take 1.5% to 1.8%. The V segment lost 6 bases and the J segment 1 base; nucleotides outside the gene matches: 10. Germline assignment: CDR1 SGHNT and CDR2 YYREEE (reference sequence). The CDR3 is 16 amino acids. Followed over time, Seattle patients had been enrolled while infection was active. The receptor's source is a woman in her forties with COVID-19, enrolled during active disease. The chain joins TRBV5-4 to TRBJ1-3; TRBD1 matches 7 bases. Material for sequencing was peripheral blood. The CDR3, as DNA: TGTGCCAGCACTAAACAGGGGACGAAGTCTGGAAACACCATATATTTT. Protein: CASTKQGTKSGNTIYF.